A selection of T cell receptor beta chains follows, all from one sample in a study of T cell repertoires in cytomegalovirus infection. TCRdb re-derived calls from the reads in MiXCR, one entry per CDR3 protein. This table has 250,000 to 350,000 distinct CDR3 sequences, about a quarter appearing once. What was sequenced was PBMCs. The receptors stem from a human donor in good health (CMV status not recorded). Some clones in this sample may be carry-over from other donors' samples. Each CDR3 is given with its conserved first and last residue. D genes are given only for firm matches. A row's size may be missing; if present it is once, few, many or a size class.

D: .
V: TRBV7-2
J: TRBJ1-5
size: many
CDR3: CASSLGVGGQQPQHF
DNA: TGTGCCAGCAGCTTAGGGGTGGGGGGGCAGCAGCCCCAGCATTTT

D: .
V: TRBV9
J: TRBJ2-1
size: few
CDR3: CASSVDWGHPNYNEQFF
DNA: TGTGCCAGCAGCGTAGACTGGGGACATCCGAACTACAATGAGCAGTTCTTC

D: .
V: TRBV4-3
J: TRBJ2-7
size: few
CDR3: CASSQWVADAYEQYF
DNA: TGCGCCAGCAGCCAATGGGTAGCGGATGCCTACGAGCAGTACTTC

D: .
V: TRBV7-9
J: TRBJ1-1
size: many
CDR3: CASSLKGGFDTEAFF
DNA: TGTGCCAGCAGCTTAAAAGGCGGTTTTGACACTGAAGCTTTCTTT

D: TRBD1
V: TRBV6-2/TRBV6-3
J: TRBJ2-3
size: .
CDR3: CASSYGGQGTDTQYF
DNA: TGTGCCAGCAGTTATGGAGGACAGGGAACAGATACGCAGTATTTT

D: .
V: TRBV14
J: TRBJ1-1
size: many
CDR3: CASSRTVNTEAFF
DNA: TGTGCCAGCAGCCGGACAGTGAACACTGAAGCTTTCTTT

D: .
V: TRBV28
J: TRBJ1-1
size: .
CDR3: CASSLFSLWANTEAFF
DNA: TGTGCCAGCAGTTTATTTTCCCTTTGGGCGAACACTGAAGCTTTCTTT

D: .
V: TRBV29-1
J: TRBJ2-3
size: .
CDR3: CSVDGTTSTDTQYF
DNA: TGCAGCGTTGACGGGACAACTAGCACAGATACGCAGTATTTT

D: TRBD1
V: TRBV5-1
J: TRBJ2-2
size: .
CDR3: CASSLGPRGLNTGELFF
DNA: TGCGCCAGCAGCTTGGGGCCCAGGGGGCTGAACACCGGGGAGCTGTTTTTT

D: .
V: TRBV20-1
J: TRBJ2-5
size: many
CDR3: CSASLETSRTGETQYF
DNA: TGCAGTGCTAGCCTTGAAACTAGCAGGACAGGAGAGACCCAGTACTTC

D: .
V: TRBV7-2
J: TRBJ2-5
size: many
CDR3: CASSFNSGSMETQYF
DNA: TGTGCCAGCAGCTTCAATAGCGGTTCTATGGAGACCCAGTACTTC

D: .
V: TRBV7-8
J: TRBJ1-3
size: .
CDR3: CASSLRRVNSGNTIYF
DNA: TGTGCCAGCAGCCTAAGGAGAGTTAACTCTGGAAACACCATATATTTT

D: .
V: TRBV6-2/TRBV6-3
J: TRBJ1-1
size: few
CDR3: CASRSWGGDTEAFF
DNA: TGTGCCAGCAGATCGTGGGGGGGAGACACTGAAGCTTTCTTT

D: TRBD1
V: TRBV29-1
J: TRBJ1-4
size: .
CDR3: CSALTGGNEKLFF
DNA: TGCAGCGCCCTAACAGGGGGGAATGAAAAACTGTTTTTT

D: .
V: TRBV7-9
J: TRBJ2-7
size: few
CDR3: CASSLAHVGTHEQYF
DNA: TGTGCCAGCAGCTTAGCGCATGTGGGAACCCACGAGCAGTACTTC

D: .
V: TRBV28
J: TRBJ1-1
size: few
CDR3: CASSFRIMNTEAFF
DNA: TGTGCCAGCAGTTTTCGGATCATGAACACTGAAGCTTTCTTT

D: TRBD1
V: TRBV7-2
J: TRBJ1-5
size: many
CDR3: CASSLQGARQPQHF
DNA: TGTGCCAGCAGCTTACAGGGGGCGAGGCAGCCCCAGCATTTT

D: .
V: TRBV7-3
J: TRBJ2-7
size: few
CDR3: CASSTGPGASYEQYF
DNA: TGTGCCAGCAGCACCGGTCCAGGGGCCTCCTACGAGCAGTACTTC

D: .
V: TRBV7-2
J: TRBJ1-2
size: .
CDR3: CASSLNREGGYTF
DNA: TGTGCCAGCAGCTTAAACAGGGAAGGTGGCTACACCTTC

D: .
V: TRBV6-2/TRBV6-3
J: TRBJ1-5
size: few
CDR3: CASSYSEGLNQPQHF
DNA: TGTGCCAGCAGTTACTCCGAGGGACTCAATCAGCCCCAGCATTTT

D: .
V: TRBV7-2
J: TRBJ2-5
size: many
CDR3: CASSPRRLVETQYF
DNA: TGTGCCAGCAGCCCTCGACGGCTGGTGGAGACCCAGTACTTC

D: .
V: TRBV29-1
J: TRBJ2-6
size: .
CDR3: CSVEDSGANVLTF
DNA: TGCAGCGTTGAAGACTCTGGGGCCAACGTCCTGACTTTC

D: TRBD2
V: TRBV12-3/TRBV12-4
J: TRBJ2-7
size: many
CDR3: CASSGRAAEQYF
DNA: TGTGCCAGCAGCGGGAGGGCAGCCGAGCAGTACTTC

D: .
V: TRBV7-2
J: TRBJ1-2
size: many
CDR3: CASTLPGPRNYGYTF
DNA: TGTGCCAGCACACTACCGGGACCTAGAAACTATGGCTACACCTTC

D: TRBD1
V: TRBV12-3/TRBV12-4
J: TRBJ1-2
size: .
CDR3: CASSLRGQGVSNYGYTF
DNA: TGTGCCAGCAGTTTAAGGGGACAGGGGGTATCTAACTATGGCTACACCTTC

D: .
V: TRBV28
J: TRBJ1-4
size: .
CDR3: CASSSPHRVGDEKLFF
DNA: TGTGCCAGCAGTTCCCCACACAGGGTTGGGGATGAAAAACTGTTTTTT

D: .
V: TRBV20-1
J: TRBJ2-5
size: few
CDR3: CSARSLGNSVFQETQYF
DNA: TGCAGTGCTAGAAGTTTGGGGAACTCGGTATTCCAAGAGACCCAGTACTTC

D: TRBD2
V: TRBV11-2
J: TRBJ2-1
size: .
CDR3: CASSPLAGYNEQFF
DNA: TGTGCCAGCAGTCCTCTAGCGGGATACAATGAGCAGTTCTTC

D: TRBD1
V: TRBV7-2
J: TRBJ2-4
size: many
CDR3: CASSPGTGRGKNIQYF
DNA: TGTGCCAGCAGCCCAGGGACAGGGCGAGGGAAAAACATTCAGTACTTC

D: TRBD2
V: TRBV20-1
J: TRBJ2-1
size: many
CDR3: CSARGLAGGQVF
DNA: TGCAGTGCTAGGGGCCTAGCGGGAGGGCAGGTCTTC

D: TRBD2
V: TRBV2
J: TRBJ2-2
size: .
CDR3: CASSPLAANTGELFF
DNA: TGTGCCAGCAGTCCCCTAGCGGCTAACACCGGGGAGCTGTTTTTT

D: .
V: TRBV7-8
J: TRBJ2-1
size: many
CDR3: CASSLVPGLSPNYNEQFF
DNA: TGTGCCAGCAGCTTAGTTCCAGGGCTCTCCCCCAACTACAATGAGCAGTTCTTC

D: TRBD2
V: TRBV19
J: TRBJ2-1
size: few
CDR3: CASSIGLIAGGGNEQFF
DNA: TGTGCCAGTAGTATAGGATTGATAGCGGGAGGTGGGAATGAGCAGTTCTTC

D: TRBD1
V: TRBV28
J: TRBJ2-7
size: few
CDR3: CASSATGSSYEQYF
DNA: TGTGCCAGCAGTGCGACAGGGAGTTCCTACGAGCAGTACTTC

D: .
V: TRBV7-8
J: TRBJ2-3
size: .
CDR3: CASSFGHLSTDTQYF
DNA: TGTGCCAGCAGCTTCGGCCACTTATCCACAGATACGCAGTATTTT

D: TRBD2
V: TRBV4-3
J: TRBJ2-7
size: many
CDR3: CASSPSGRAYEQYF
DNA: TGCGCCAGCAGCCCAAGCGGGAGGGCCTACGAGCAGTACTTC

D: .
V: TRBV19
J: TRBJ2-7
size: .
CDR3: CASSTLTRVEINEQYF
DNA: TGTGCCAGTAGTACACTGACCCGGGTTGAGATCAACGAGCAGTACTTC

D: .
V: TRBV6-1
J: TRBJ2-7
size: many
CDR3: CASTYITPREQYF
DNA: TGTGCCAGCACGTACATAACCCCACGAGAGCAGTACTTC

D: .
V: TRBV12-3/TRBV12-4
J: TRBJ2-1
size: many
CDR3: CATGTYNEQFF
DNA: TGTGCCACCGGCACCTACAATGAGCAGTTCTTC

D: .
V: TRBV7-9
J: TRBJ2-2
size: once
CDR3: CASSLGQSGELFF
DNA: TGTGCCAGCAGCTTAGGGCAGTCCGGGGAGCTGTTTTTT

D: .
V: TRBV6-2/TRBV6-3
J: TRBJ2-4
size: .
CDR3: CASSRQAEKNIQYF
DNA: TGTGCCAGCAGCCGGCAAGCGGAAAAAAACATTCAGTACTTC

D: .
V: TRBV20-1
J: TRBJ2-7
size: .
CDR3: CSATPSSYEQYF
DNA: TGCAGTGCTACCCCAAGCTCCTACGAGCAGTACTTC

D: .
V: TRBV10-3
J: TRBJ2-5
size: few
CDR3: CAISDREETQYF
DNA: TGTGCCATCAGTGACAGGGAAGAGACCCAGTACTTC

D: TRBD1
V: TRBV20-1
J: TRBJ1-1
size: .
CDR3: CSARRDSNTEAFF
DNA: TGCAGTGCTAGAAGGGACAGTAACACTGAAGCTTTCTTT

D: TRBD2
V: TRBV28
J: TRBJ2-7
size: .
CDR3: CASRVGSGSSYEQYF
DNA: TGTGCCAGCAGGGTAGGTAGCGGGAGCTCCTACGAGCAGTACTTC